The T cell receptor (beta chain) described here comes from a study of low-dose radiotherapy and immunotherapy resistance in tumors. Background on the study: Cohort 1 got 0.5 Gy per fraction every 2 weeks, 6.5 Gy in total.

Gene-specific TRAV and TRBV primers were used for first-strand cDNA, covering alpha and beta chains. A roughly 20-cycle PCR with a constant-region primer and V-primer adapter amplified TCRs. TCRdb fed the reads into MiXCR, producing one record per CDR3 protein. The sample yields fewer than 50,000 distinct CDR3 sequences, approximately 26% seen once. V lost 2 bases, J lost 1 base, and 12 bases lay in between. CDR3 size: 15 residues. The germline V gene encodes CDR1 MNHEY and CDR2 SMNVEV (reference sequence). This clonotype has a count of ten or more. Described time point: after trial treatment. Regarding treatment: LDRT plus nivolumab, ipilimumab, low-dose cyclophosphamide and aspirin (RACIN trial). Each donor was administered nivolumab, ipilimumab, aspirin, low-dose cyclophosphamide and low-dose radiotherapy.

The TCR comes from a male donor with prostate cancer. Sequenced material: PBMCs, taken after low-dose radiotherapy plus immunotherapy. The chain recombines TRBV27 with TRBJ2-7; D might be TRBD2 (5 bases). CDR3 bases: TGTGCCAGCAGTTTAGGGAGTAGCAGGTCCTACGAGCAGTACTTC. Translating it yields CASSLGSSRSYEQYF.